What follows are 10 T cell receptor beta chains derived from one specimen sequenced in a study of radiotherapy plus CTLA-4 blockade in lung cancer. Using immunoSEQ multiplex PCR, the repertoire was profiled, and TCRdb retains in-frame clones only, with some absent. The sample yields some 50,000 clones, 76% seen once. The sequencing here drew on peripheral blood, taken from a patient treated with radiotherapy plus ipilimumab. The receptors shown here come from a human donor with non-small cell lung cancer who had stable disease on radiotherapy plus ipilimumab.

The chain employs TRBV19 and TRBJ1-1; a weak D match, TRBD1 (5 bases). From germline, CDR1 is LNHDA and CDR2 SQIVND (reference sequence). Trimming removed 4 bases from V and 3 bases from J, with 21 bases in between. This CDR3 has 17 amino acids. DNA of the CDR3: TGTGCCAGTAGTAGCACTCGACGGGGCATGGGGGACACTGAAGCTTTCTTT. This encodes CASSSTRRGMGDTEAFF.

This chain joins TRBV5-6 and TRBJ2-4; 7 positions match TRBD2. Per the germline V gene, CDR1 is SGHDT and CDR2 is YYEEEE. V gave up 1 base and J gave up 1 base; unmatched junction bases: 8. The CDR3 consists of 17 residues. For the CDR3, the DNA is TGTGCCAGCAGCTTGCTGGTGACTAGCATGGCCAAAAACATTCAGTACTTC. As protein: CASSLLVTSMAKNIQYF.

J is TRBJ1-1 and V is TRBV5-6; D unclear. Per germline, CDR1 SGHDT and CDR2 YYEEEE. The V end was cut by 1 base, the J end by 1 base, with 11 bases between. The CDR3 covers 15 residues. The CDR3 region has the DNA TGTGCCAGCAGCTTGTTTGGGGTTACGAACACTGAAGCTTTCTTT. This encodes CASSLFGVTNTEAFF. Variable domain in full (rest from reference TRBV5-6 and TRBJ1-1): DAGVTQSPTHLIKTRGQQVTLRCSPKSGHDTVSWYQQALGQGPQFIFQYYEEEERQRGNFPDRFSGHQFPNYSSELNVNALLLGDSALYLCASSLFGVTNTEAFFGQGTRLTVV.

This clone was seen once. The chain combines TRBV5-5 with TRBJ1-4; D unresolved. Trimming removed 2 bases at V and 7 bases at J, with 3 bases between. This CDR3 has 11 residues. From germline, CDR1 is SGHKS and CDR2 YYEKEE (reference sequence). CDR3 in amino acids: CASSLSEKLFF. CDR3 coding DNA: TGTGCCAGCAGCTTAAGTGAAAAACTGTTTTTT.

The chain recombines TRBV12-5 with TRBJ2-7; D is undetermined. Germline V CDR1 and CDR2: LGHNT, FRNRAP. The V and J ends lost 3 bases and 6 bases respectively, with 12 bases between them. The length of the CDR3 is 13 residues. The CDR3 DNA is TGTGCTAGTGGTTTAGAGAGAGCCGGCGAGCAGTACTTC. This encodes CASGLERAGEQYF. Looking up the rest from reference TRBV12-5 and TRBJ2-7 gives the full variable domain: DARVTQTPRHKVTEMGQEVTMRCQPILGHNTVFWYRQTMMQGLELLAYFRNRAPLDDSGMPKDRFSAEMPDATLATLKIQPSEPRDSAVYFCASGLERAGEQYFGPGTRLTVT.

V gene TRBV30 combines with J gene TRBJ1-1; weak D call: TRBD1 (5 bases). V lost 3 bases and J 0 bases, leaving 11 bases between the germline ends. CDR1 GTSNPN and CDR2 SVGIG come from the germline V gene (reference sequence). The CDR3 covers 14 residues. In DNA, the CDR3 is TGTGCCTGGAGGAGGGGATTCTTGAACACTGAAGCTTTCTTT. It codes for CAWRRGFLNTEAFF.

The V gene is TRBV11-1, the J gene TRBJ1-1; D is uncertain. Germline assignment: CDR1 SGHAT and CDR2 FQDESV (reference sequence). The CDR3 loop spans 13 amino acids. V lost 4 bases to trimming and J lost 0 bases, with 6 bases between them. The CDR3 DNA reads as TGTGCCAGCAGCTCCGGACTGAACACTGAAGCTTTCTTT. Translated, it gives CASSSGLNTEAFF.

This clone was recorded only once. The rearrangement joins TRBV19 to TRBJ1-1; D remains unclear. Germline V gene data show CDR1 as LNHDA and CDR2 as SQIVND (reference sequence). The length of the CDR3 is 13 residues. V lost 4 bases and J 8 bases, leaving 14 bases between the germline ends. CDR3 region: CASSKIGSGEAFF. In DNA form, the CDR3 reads TGTGCCAGTAGTAAAATCGGGTCGGGAGAAGCTTTCTTT.

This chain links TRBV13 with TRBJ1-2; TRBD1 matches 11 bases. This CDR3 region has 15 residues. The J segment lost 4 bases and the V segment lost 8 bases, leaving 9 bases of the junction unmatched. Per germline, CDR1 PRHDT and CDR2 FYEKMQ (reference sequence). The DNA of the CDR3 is TGTGCCAGCCGCTCGGGACAGGGGGGGGGCTATGGCTACACCTTC. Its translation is CASRSGQGGGYGYTF.

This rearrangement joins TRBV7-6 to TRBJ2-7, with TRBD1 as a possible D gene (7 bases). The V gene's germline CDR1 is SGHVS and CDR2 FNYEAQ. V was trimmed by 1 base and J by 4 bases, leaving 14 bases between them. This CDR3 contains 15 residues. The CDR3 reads CASSLGTGGEYEQYV. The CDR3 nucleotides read TGTGCCAGCAGCTTAGGGACAGGAGGGGAGTACGAGCAGTACGTC.